What follows are 16 T cell receptor beta chains derived from one specimen sequenced in a study of blood T cell repertoires in COVID-19. This table comes from immunoSEQ multiplex PCR, and its TCRdb copy is limited to in-frame clones, with some not included. Of approximately 100,000 clones in the sample, about four fifths were seen once. Source material: peripheral blood. All receptors come from a man between 65 and 80 years old with acute or convalescent COVID-19.

This clone was picked up a small number of times. The chain combines TRBV7-3 with TRBJ2-3; D possibly corresponds to TRBD1 (5 bases). The germline V and J ends were trimmed by 0 bases and 3 bases, with 10 bases remaining between them. The CDR3 is 15 amino acids. CDR1 SGHTA and CDR2 FQGTGA come from the germline V gene. DNA of the CDR3: TGTGCCAGCAGCTTAACGCGCAGGGATACAGATACGCAGTATTTT. Its protein is CASSLTRRDTDTQYF.

The chain combines TRBV14 with TRBJ2-6, with TRBD2 identical over 10 bases. Germline assignment: CDR1 SGHDN and CDR2 FVKESK. The CDR3 loop spans 18 amino acids. The ends lost 5 bases at V and 0 bases at J; junction bases unmatched: 7. The CDR3: CASSSTLAGYSGANVLTF. The CDR3 bases are TGTGCCAGCAGCTCGACACTAGCGGGGTACTCTGGGGCCAACGTCCTGACTTTC.

In the case of this clone: Germline and junction disagree at one end, which may indicate a read error. This rearrangement joins TRBV6-5 to TRBJ1-1; 7 bases fit TRBD1. The CDR3 is 14 amino acids. Germline V gene data show CDR1 as MNHEY and CDR2 as SVGAGI. The CDR3 spells CASSYSTGAEQTLW. DNA of the CDR3: TGTGCCAGCAGTTACTCTACAGGGGCCGAACAGACCCTTTGG.

This clone has only one observation. This rearrangement joins TRBV6-5 to TRBJ2-1; 8 bases line up with TRBD1. This CDR3 is built from 13 residues. The germline V gene has CDR1 MNHEY and CDR2 SVGAGI. With V trimmed by 6 bases and J by 8 bases, 6 bases remained unmatched. For the CDR3, the DNA is TGTGCCAGCAGGCGGACAGGGAGGTATGAGCAGTTCTTC. Amino acids: CASRRTGRYEQFF.

This chain links TRBV24-1 with TRBJ2-3, with TRBD2 matching 9 bases. Losses at the gene ends were 4 bases for V and 3 bases for J; bases not matched to a gene: 13. The CDR3 has 18 amino acids. In germline, CDR1 is KGHDR, CDR2 SFDVKD. The CDR3 DNA reads as TGTGCCACCAGTGAAATATCTTCGGCGGGAGGGGCTACAGATACGCAGTATTTT. Its protein is CATSEISSAGGATDTQYF.

V usage is TRBV6-1 and J usage is TRBJ2-4; 13 bases line up with TRBD2. The junction had 10 bases not matched to a gene; V was cut back by 1 base and J by 1 base. Germline CDR1 reads MNHNS; CDR2 reads SASEGT. This CDR3 spans 20 amino acids. The chain's CDR3 is CASSEVVLAGGPGAKNIQYF. The CDR3, as DNA: TGTGCCAGCAGTGAAGTAGTACTAGCGGGAGGGCCTGGGGCCAAAAACATTCAGTACTTC.

J is TRBJ2-1 and V is TRBV7-8, with a possible D match to TRBD2 (7 bases). V was trimmed by 1 base and J by 6 bases, leaving 16 bases between them. This CDR3 spans 16 amino acids. CDR1 is SGHVS, CDR2 FQNEAQ, per germline. In DNA, the CDR3 is TGTGCCAGCAGCTTAGGGGGGCTAGCGGAAGGCAATGAGCAGTTCTTC. This codes for CASSLGGLAEGNEQFF.

This clone showed up many times. CDR3 in DNA: TGTGCCAGCAGCCTCTTCGACAGGGGAAACATTCAGTACTTC. Translated: CASSLFDRGNIQYF. This chain uses TRBV6-5 with TRBJ2-4; 8 positions match TRBD1. Per the germline V gene, CDR1 is MNHEY and CDR2 is SVGAGI. Germline trimming cut 6 bases from V and 6 bases from J; bases unmatched to any gene: 7. The CDR3 runs 14 residues.

The chain recombines TRBV24-1 with TRBJ2-1; 11 bases agree with TRBD2. CDR3 length: 16 residues. Per the germline V gene, CDR1 is KGHDR and CDR2 is SFDVKD. V lost 4 bases and J lost 6; bases outside the gene matches: 7. CDR3 sequence: CATSDALAGVGNEQFF. CDR3 bases: TGTGCCACCAGTGACGCACTAGCGGGAGTTGGCAATGAGCAGTTCTTC.

This clone occurred many times. The chain joins TRBV7-2 to TRBJ2-1, with D possibly TRBD1 on 6 matching bases. The CDR3 has 15 amino acids. Germline V gives CDR1 SGHTA, CDR2 FQGNSA. Trimming left V 5 bases short and J 4 bases short, with 15 bases between. The CDR3 here is CASSQSEGGYNEQFF. CDR3 nucleotide sequence: TGTGCCAGCAGCCAATCCGAAGGGGGATACAATGAGCAGTTCTTC.

V gene TRBV7-2 combines with J gene TRBJ1-5, with D possibly TRBD1 on 5 matching bases. This CDR3 region has 15 residues. V lost 2 bases to trimming and J lost 4 bases, with 12 bases between them. Germline V lookup: CDR1 SGHTA, CDR2 FQGNSA. The CDR3 region is CASSLQIDRNQPQHF. CDR3 nucleotide sequence: TGTGCCAGCAGCTTACAGATTGACAGAAATCAGCCCCAGCATTTT.

The CDR3 region is CASSDWQGRQPQHF. The DNA for the CDR3 is TGTGCCAGCAGTGACTGGCAGGGTAGACAGCCCCAGCATTTT. The chain couples TRBV27 to TRBJ1-5, with D perhaps TRBD1 (5 bases). Germline CDR1 MNHEY, CDR2 SMNVEV (reference sequence). V lost 5 bases and J lost 7, with 15 bases in between. This CDR3 is 14 amino acids long.

This clone was counted a single time. The chain uses TRBV18 and TRBJ2-7; perhaps TRBD2 as D (6 bases). V lost 3 bases and J lost 4, with 13 bases in between. Germline lookup yields CDR1 KGHSH and CDR2 LQKENI. This CDR3 has 14 residues. This chain's CDR3 is CASSPQSAGYEQYF. As DNA, the CDR3 is TGTGCCAGCTCACCTCAGAGTGCGGGGTACGAGCAGTACTTC.

The V gene is TRBV4-1, the J gene TRBJ2-5; D unclear. Germline-derived CDR1 and CDR2 are MGHRA and YSYEKL. Trimming stripped 0 bases from V and 3 bases from J, with 5 bases between. This CDR3 region has 13 residues. DNA of the CDR3: TGCGCCAGCAGCCAAGAGGCGGAAGAGACCCAGTACTTC. Its translation is CASSQEAEETQYF.

This clone came up a few times. The gene calls are TRBV6-4 and TRBJ2-3; D is possibly TRBD1 (6 bases). The germline V gene encodes CDR1 MRHNA and CDR2 SNTAGT. Trimming took 3 bases from V and 5 from J, leaving 9 bases between them. The CDR3 runs 13 residues. In nucleotides, the CDR3 is TGTGCCAGCAGTGAGGGGGCGGGAGATACGCAGTATTTT. This codes for CASSEGAGDTQYF.

J is TRBJ2-3 and V is TRBV28; 14 bases align to TRBD2. The CDR3 totals 16 residues. CDR1 MDHEN and CDR2 SYDVKM come from the germline V gene. Unmatched junction bases numbered 5, after V lost 5 bases and J lost 4 bases. The CDR3 sequence: CASSPRLAGGADTQYF. CDR3 coding DNA: TGTGCCAGCAGTCCTCGACTAGCGGGGGGGGCAGATACGCAGTATTTT.